What follows are 7 T cell receptor beta chains derived from one specimen sequenced in a study of T-cell reconstitution after alpha-beta-depleted transplantation in children. Construction of the TCRbeta library involved unique molecular identifiers. One entry per CDR3 protein, called by TCRdb with MiXCR from the PCR reads. The data contain about 640,000 distinct CDR3 sequences, over 10% of them singletons. Source: PBMCs, mostly from graft donor cells, taken 360 days after TCRalphabeta/CD19-depleted stem cell transplant. The receptors here all came from a male patient younger than 18 who had a stem cell transplant for acute myeloid leukemia, so the T cells may come from the graft donor.

V is TRBV9 and J is TRBJ2-7; D possibly corresponds to TRBD1 (5 bases). The CDR3 has 15 residues. Germline V CDR1 and CDR2: SGDLS, YYNGEE. V was trimmed by 0 bases and J by 0 bases, leaving 10 bases between them. CDR3 region: CASSVGGTSSYEQYF. CDR3 in DNA: TGTGCCAGCAGCGTAGGGGGCACATCCTCCTACGAGCAGTACTTC.

This clonotype was detected only a few times. This chain joins TRBV7-9 and TRBJ2-1, with D maybe TRBD1 (5 bases). The CDR3 is 12 amino acids. Germline loops: CDR1 SEHNR, CDR2 FQNEAQ (reference sequence). Trimming shortened V by 1 base and J by 14 bases, and 12 bases separated the two germline ends. The CDR3 reads CASSLVQGPEFF. CDR3 nucleotide sequence: TGTGCCAGCAGCTTAGTTCAGGGTCCTGAGTTCTTC.

This sequence joins TRBV9 and TRBJ2-1; the D gene is possibly TRBD1 (6 bases). The length of the CDR3 is 18 residues. Germline CDR1 and CDR2: SGDLS and YYNGEE. Trimming pared 3 bases from V and 3 bases from J, leaving 22 bases between. The CDR3: CASSDERGTASIYNEQFF. In DNA form, the CDR3 reads TGTGCCAGCAGCGACGAGAGGGGGACCGCGTCTATCTACAATGAGCAGTTCTTC.

This clonotype occurred a few times. The V call is TRBV29-1, the J call TRBJ2-1, with D perhaps TRBD2 (6 bases). Germline CDR1 reads SQVTM; CDR2 reads ANQGSEA. Trimming removed 7 bases from V and 4 bases from J, with 17 bases in between. The CDR3 runs to 14 residues. The CDR3 region is CSGGPTRSYNEQFF. The CDR3 coding sequence is TGCAGCGGGGGACCGACTAGGTCATACAATGAGCAGTTCTTC.

This clonotype was counted ten times or more. The rearrangement links TRBV6-2 or TRBV6-3 to TRBJ2-4; 8 bases agree with TRBD2. V lost 2 bases, J lost 1 base, and 13 bases stayed unmatched. Germline V CDR1 and CDR2: MNHEY, SVGEGT. CDR3 size: 19 residues. The CDR3 DNA is TGTGCCAGCAGTTACCCCTCCCGGCTAGCGGGTTGGGCCAAAAACATTCAGTACTTC. Its translation: CASSYPSRLAGWAKNIQYF.

This clonotype was seen only a few times. This chain links TRBV20-1 with TRBJ2-3, with D tentatively TRBD1 (6 bases). Germline V CDR1 and CDR2: DFQATT, SNEGSKA (reference sequence). V lost 6 bases and J lost 1, with 11 bases in between. The CDR3 length is 13 residues. CDR3 loop: CSAEYRGTDTQYF. CDR3 DNA: TGCAGTGCCGAATACAGGGGCACAGATACGCAGTATTTT.

This clonotype appeared a few times. V gene TRBV28 combines with J gene TRBJ2-2, with a tentative D call TRBD1 (6 bases). With 6 bases removed from V and 3 bases from J, the gap between germline ends came to 14 bases. This CDR3 has 15 amino acids. Germline values: CDR1 MDHEN, CDR2 SYDVKM. CDR3 nucleotide sequence: TGTGCCAGCAGCCCCCGGGACACCCACACCGGGGAGCTGTTTTTT. Amino acids: CASSPRDTHTGELFF.